The source of this T cell receptor beta chain is a study of human versus mouse CDR3 diversity and MHC coevolution. Using immunoSEQ multiplex PCR, the repertoire was profiled, and TCRdb retains in-frame clones only, with some absent. The data show approximately 81,000 clones, 93% seen once. The sequence came from a person aged 30-70 years in good health. Source material: naive CD4+ T cells from blood. Subset defined: CD45RO-negative CD62L-positive naive CD4 T cells.

CDR3 DNA: TGTGCCAGCAGCCACCTCGCGAGGGGGGCTTTCTTT. Amino acid sequence: CASSHLARGAFF. The chain links TRBV7-2 to TRBJ1-1; a possible D gene is TRBD1 (6 bases). The CDR3 is 12 amino acids. Germline CDR1 SGHTA, CDR2 FQGNSA. Trimming shortened V by 5 bases and J by 11 bases, and 15 bases separated the two germline ends.